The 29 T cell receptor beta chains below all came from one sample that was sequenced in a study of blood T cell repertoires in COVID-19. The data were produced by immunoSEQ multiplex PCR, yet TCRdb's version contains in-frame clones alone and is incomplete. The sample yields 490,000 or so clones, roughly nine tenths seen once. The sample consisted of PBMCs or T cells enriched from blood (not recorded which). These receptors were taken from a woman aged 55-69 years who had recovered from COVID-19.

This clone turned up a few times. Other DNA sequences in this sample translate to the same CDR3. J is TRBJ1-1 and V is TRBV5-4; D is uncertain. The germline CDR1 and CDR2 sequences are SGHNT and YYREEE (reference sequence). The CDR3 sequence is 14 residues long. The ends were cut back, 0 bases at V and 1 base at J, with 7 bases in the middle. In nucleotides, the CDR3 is TGTGCCAGCAGCTTGGGGCAGTCGAACACTGAAGCTTTCTTT. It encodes CASSLGQSNTEAFF.

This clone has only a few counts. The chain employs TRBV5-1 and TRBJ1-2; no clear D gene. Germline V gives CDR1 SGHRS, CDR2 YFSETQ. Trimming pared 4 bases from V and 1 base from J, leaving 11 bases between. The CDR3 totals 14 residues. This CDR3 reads CASSPPADNYGYTF. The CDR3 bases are TGCGCCAGCAGCCCCCCCGCAGATAACTATGGCTACACCTTC.

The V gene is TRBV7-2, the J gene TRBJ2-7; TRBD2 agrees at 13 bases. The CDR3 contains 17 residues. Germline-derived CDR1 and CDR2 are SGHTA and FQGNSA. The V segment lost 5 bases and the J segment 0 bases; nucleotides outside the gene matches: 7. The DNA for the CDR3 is TGTGCCAGCAGCCGGACTAGCGGGGGCCTCAGCTCCTACGAGCAGTACGTC. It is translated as CASSRTSGGLSSYEQYV.

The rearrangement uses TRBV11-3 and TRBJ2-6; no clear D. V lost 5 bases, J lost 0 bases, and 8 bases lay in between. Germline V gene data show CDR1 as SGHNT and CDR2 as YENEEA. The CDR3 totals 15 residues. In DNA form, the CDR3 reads TGTGCCAGCAGCGTTCCCGGCTCTGGGGCCAACGTCCTGACTTTC. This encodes CASSVPGSGANVLTF.

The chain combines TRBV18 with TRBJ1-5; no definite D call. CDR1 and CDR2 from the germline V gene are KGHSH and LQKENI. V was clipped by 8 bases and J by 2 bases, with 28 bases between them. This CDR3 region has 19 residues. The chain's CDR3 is CASTFLYNPPGNGNQPQHF. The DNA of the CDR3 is TGTGCCAGCACCTTCCTCTACAACCCGCCCGGGAACGGCAATCAGCCCCAGCATTTT.

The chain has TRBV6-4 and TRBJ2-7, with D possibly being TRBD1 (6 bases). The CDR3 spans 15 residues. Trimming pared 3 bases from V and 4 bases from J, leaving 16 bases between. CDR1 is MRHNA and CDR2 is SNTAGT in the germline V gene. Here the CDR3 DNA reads TGTGCCAGCAGTGAGCCCGGGACAAAGAGGTACGAGCAGTACGTC. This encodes CASSEPGTKRYEQYV.

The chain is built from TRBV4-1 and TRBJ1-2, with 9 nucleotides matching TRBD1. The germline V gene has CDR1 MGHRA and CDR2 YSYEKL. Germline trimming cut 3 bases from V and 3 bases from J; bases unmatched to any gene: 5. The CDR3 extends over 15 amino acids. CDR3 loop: CASSHLDRGYYGYTF. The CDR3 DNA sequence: TGCGCCAGCAGCCACCTGGACAGGGGATACTATGGCTACACCTTC.

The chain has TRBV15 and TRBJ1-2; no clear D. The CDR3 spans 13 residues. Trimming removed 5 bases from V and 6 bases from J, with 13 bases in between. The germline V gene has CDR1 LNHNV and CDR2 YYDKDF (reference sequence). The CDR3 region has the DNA TGTGCCACCAGCGGGTTCGCGGGGAATGGCTACACCTTC. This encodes CATSGFAGNGYTF.

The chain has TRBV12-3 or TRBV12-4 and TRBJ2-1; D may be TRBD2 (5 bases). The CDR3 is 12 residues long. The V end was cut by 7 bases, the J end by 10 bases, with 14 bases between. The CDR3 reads CASTSSGGEQFF. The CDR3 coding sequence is TGTGCCAGCACCTCGTCGGGCGGGGAGCAGTTCTTC.

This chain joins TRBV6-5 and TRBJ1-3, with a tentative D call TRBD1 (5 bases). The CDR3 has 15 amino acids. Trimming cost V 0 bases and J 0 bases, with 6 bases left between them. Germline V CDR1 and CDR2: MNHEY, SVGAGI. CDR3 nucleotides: TGTGCCAGCAGTTACTCAGGGGACTCTGGAAACACCATATATTTT. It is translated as CASSYSGDSGNTIYF.

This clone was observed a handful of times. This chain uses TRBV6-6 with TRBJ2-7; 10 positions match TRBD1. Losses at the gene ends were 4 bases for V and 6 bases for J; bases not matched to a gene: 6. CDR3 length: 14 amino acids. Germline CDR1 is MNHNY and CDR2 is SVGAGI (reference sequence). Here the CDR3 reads CASSSDRGRGEQYV. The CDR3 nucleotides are TGTGCCAGCAGTTCCGACAGGGGGCGCGGCGAGCAGTACGTC.

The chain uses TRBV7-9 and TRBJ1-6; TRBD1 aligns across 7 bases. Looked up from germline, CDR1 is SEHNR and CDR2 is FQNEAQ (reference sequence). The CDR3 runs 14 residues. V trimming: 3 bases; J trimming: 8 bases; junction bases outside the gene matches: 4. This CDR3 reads CASSLRGPYSPLHF. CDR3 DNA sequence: TGTGCCAGCAGCTTGAGGGGGCCCTATTCACCCCTCCACTTT.

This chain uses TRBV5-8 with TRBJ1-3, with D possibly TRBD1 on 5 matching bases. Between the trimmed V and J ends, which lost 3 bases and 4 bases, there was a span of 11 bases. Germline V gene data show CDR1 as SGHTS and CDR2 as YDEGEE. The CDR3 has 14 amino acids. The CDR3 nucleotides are TGTGCCAGCAGCTCCCAGGGCGGAGGAAACACCATATATTTT. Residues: CASSSQGGGNTIYF.

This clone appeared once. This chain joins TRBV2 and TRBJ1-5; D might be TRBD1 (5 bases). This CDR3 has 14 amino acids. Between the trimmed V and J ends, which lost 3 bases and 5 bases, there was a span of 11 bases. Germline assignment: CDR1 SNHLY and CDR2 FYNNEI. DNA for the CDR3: TGTGCCAGCAGTGACCAGGGTTCGCATCAGCCCCAGCATTTT. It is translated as CASSDQGSHQPQHF.

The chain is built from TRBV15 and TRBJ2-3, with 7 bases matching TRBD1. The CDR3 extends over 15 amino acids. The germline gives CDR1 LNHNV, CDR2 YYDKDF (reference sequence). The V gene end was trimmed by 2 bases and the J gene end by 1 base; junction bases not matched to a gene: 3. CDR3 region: CATSRPTGGTDTQYF. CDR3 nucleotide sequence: TGTGCCACCAGCAGACCAACAGGGGGCACAGATACGCAGTATTTT.

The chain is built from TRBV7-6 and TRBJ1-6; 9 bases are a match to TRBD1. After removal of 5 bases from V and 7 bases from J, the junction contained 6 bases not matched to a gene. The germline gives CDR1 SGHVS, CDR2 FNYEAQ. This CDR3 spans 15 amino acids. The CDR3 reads CASSLSTGGNSPLHF. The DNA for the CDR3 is TGTGCCAGCAGCCTCTCGACAGGGGGGAATTCACCCCTCCACTTT.

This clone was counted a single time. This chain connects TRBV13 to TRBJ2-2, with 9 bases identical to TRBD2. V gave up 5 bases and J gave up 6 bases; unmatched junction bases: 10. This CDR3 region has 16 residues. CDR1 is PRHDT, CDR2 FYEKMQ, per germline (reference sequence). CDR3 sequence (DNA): TGTGCCAGCAGCCGAGTAGGAGCGGGGGGTGCCGGGGAGCTGTTTTTT. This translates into CASSRVGAGGAGELFF. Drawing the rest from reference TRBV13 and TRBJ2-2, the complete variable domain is AAGVIQSPRHLIKEKRETATLKCYPIPRHDTVYWYQQGPGQDPQFLISFYEKMQSDKGSIPDRFSAQQFSDYHSELNMSSLELGDSALYFCASSRVGAGGAGELFFGEGSRLTVL.

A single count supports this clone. The CDR3 protein is CASSLYPSGGNRVQETQYF. The CDR3 DNA is TGTGCCAGCAGTTTATACCCTAGCGGGGGGAATAGAGTCCAAGAGACCCAGTACTTC. The chain joins TRBV27 to TRBJ2-5; 11 bases agree with TRBD2. The germline gives CDR1 MNHEY, CDR2 SMNVEV (reference sequence). This CDR3 has 19 amino acids. Unmatched junction bases numbered 11, after V lost 1 base and J lost 1 base.

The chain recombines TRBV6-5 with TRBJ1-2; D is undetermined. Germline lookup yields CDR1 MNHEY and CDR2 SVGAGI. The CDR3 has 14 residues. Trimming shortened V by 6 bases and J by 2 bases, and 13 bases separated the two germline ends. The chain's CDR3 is CASSQPGKNYGYTF. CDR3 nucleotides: TGTGCCAGCAGCCAACCGGGAAAGAACTATGGCTACACCTTC.

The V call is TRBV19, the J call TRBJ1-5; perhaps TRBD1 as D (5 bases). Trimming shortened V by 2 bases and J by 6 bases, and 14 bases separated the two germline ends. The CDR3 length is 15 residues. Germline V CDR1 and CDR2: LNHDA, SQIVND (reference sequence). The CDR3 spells CASSIKKGAIQPQHF. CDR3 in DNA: TGTGCCAGTAGTATAAAAAAAGGGGCCATTCAGCCCCAGCATTTT.

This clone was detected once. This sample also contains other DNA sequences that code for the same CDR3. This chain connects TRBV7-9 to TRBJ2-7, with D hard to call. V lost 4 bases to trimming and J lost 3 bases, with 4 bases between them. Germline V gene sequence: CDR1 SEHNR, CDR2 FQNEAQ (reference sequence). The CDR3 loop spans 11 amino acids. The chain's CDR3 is CASSSYYEQYF. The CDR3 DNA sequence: TGTGCCAGCAGCTCCTACTACGAGCAGTACTTC.

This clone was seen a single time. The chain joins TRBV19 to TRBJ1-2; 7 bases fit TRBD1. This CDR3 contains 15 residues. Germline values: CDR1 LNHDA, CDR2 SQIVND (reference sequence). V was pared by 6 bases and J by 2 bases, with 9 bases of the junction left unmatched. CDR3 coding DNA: TGTGCCAGTAGGTATCAGGGGGGATCCAACTATGGCTACACCTTC. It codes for CASRYQGGSNYGYTF.

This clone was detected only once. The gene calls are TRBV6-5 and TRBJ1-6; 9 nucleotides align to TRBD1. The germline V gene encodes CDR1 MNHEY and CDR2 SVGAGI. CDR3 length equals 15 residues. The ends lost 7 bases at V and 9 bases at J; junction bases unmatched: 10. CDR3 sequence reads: CASIPDRGRTSPLHF. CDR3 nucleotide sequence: TGTGCCAGCATCCCGGACAGGGGTAGGACTTCACCCCTCCACTTT.

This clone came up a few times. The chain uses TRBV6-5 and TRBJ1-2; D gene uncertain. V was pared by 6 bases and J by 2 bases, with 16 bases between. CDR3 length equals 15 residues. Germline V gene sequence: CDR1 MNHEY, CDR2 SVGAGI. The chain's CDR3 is CASSGRRGLNYGYTF. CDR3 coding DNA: TGTGCCAGCAGCGGAAGGCGGGGATTGAACTATGGCTACACCTTC.

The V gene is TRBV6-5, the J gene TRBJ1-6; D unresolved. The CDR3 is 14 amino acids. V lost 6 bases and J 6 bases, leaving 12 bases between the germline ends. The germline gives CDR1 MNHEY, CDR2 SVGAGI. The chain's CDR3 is CASRPGVGNSPLHF. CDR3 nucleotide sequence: TGTGCCAGCAGGCCCGGGGTAGGTAATTCACCCCTCCACTTT.

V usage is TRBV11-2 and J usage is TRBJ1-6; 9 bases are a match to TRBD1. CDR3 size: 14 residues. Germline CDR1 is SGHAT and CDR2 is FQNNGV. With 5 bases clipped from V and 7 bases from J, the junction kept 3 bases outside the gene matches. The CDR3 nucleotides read TGTGCCAGCAGCCCGGGACAGGGAAATTCACCCCTCCACTTT. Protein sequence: CASSPGQGNSPLHF.

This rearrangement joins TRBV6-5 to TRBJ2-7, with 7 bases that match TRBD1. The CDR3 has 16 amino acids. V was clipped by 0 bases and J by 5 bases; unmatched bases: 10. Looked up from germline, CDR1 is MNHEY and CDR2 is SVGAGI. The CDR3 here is CASSYSATGMSHEQYF. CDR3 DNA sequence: TGTGCCAGCAGTTACTCGGCGACAGGGATGTCACACGAGCAGTACTTC.

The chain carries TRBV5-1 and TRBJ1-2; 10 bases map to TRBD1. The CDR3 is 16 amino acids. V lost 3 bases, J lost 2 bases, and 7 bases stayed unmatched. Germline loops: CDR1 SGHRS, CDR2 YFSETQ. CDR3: CASSSSGQGGNYGYTF. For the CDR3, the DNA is TGCGCCAGCAGCTCCTCAGGACAGGGGGGGAACTATGGCTACACCTTC.

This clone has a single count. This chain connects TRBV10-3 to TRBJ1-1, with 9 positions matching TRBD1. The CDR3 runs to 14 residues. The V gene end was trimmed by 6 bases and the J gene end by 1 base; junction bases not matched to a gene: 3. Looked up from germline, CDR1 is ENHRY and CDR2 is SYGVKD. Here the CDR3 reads CAIRIQGANTEAFF. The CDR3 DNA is TGTGCCATCAGGATACAGGGGGCGAACACTGAAGCTTTCTTT.